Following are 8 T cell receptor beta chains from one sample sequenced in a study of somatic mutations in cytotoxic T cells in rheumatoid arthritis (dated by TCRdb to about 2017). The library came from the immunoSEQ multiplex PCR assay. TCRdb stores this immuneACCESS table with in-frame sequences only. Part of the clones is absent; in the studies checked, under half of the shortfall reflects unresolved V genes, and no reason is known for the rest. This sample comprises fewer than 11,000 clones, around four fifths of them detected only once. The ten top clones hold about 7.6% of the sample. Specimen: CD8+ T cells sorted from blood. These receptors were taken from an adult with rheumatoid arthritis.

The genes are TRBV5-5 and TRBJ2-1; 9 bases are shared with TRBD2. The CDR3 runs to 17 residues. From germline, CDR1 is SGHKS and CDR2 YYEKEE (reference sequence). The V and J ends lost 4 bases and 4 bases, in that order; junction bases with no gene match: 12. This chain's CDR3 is CASSPPGGSGSYNEQFF. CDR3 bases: TGTGCCAGCAGCCCCCCGGGTGGTAGCGGGAGTTACAATGAGCAGTTCTTC.

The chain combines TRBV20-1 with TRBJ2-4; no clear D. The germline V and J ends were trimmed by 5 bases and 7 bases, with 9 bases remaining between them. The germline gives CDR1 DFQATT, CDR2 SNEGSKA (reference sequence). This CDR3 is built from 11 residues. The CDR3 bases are TGCAGTGCTGGTTGGGCGAACATTCAGTACTTC. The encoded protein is CSAGWANIQYF.

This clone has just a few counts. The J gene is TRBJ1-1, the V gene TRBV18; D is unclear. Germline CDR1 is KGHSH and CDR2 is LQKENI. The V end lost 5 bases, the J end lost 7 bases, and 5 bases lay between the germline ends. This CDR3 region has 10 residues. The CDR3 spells CASSKGEAFF. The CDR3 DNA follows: TGTGCCAGCTCAAAAGGTGAAGCTTTCTTT. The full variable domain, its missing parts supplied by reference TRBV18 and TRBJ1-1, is NAGVMQNPRHLVRRRGQEARLRCSPMKGHSHVYWYRQLPEEGLKFMVYLQKENIIDESGMPKERFSAEFPKEGPSILRIQQVVRGDSAAYFCASSKGEAFFGQGTRLTVV.

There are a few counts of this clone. This CDR3 reads CASNLQGISYEQYF. CDR3 bases: TGTGCCAGCAATCTACAGGGGATCTCCTACGAGCAGTACTTC. The chain recombines TRBV6-6 with TRBJ2-7, with 7 bases matching TRBD1. Trimming at V came to 7 bases and at J to 0 bases, leaving 6 bases not matched to a gene. Germline CDR1 is MNHNY and CDR2 is SVGAGI (reference sequence). There are 14 residues in the CDR3.

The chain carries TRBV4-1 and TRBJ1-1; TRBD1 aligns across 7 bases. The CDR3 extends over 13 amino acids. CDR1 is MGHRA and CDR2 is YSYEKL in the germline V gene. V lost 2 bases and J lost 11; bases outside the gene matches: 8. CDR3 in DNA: TGCGCCAGCAGCCAACCTACAGGGGTGGATGCTTTCTTT. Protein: CASSQPTGVDAFF.

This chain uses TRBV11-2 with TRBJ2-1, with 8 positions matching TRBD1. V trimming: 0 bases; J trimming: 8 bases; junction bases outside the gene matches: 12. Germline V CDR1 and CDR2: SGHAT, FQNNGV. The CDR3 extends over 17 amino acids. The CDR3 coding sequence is TGTGCCAGCAGCTTAGAGGTGGGGCAGGGGGCGTTCGATGAGCAGTTCTTC. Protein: CASSLEVGQGAFDEQFF. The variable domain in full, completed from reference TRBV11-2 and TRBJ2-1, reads EAGVAQSPRYKIIEKRQSVAFWCNPISGHATLYWYQQILGQGPKLLIQFQNNGVVDDSQLPKDRFSAERLKGVDSTLKIQPAKLEDSAVYLCASSLEVGQGAFDEQFFGPGTRLTVL.

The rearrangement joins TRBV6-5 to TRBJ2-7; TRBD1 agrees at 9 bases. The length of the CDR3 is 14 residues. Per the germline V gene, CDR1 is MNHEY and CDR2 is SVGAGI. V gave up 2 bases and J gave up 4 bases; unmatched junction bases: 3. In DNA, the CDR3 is TGTGCCAGCAGTTACCGGGACAGGGTGTACGAGCAGTACTTC. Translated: CASSYRDRVYEQYF.

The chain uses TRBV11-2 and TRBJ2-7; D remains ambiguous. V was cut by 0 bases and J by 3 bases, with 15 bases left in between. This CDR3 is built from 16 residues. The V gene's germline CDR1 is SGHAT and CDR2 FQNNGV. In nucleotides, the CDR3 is TGTGCCAGCAGCTTAGATGATCGGACCGTCTACTACGAGCAGTACTTC. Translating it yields CASSLDDRTVYYEQYF.